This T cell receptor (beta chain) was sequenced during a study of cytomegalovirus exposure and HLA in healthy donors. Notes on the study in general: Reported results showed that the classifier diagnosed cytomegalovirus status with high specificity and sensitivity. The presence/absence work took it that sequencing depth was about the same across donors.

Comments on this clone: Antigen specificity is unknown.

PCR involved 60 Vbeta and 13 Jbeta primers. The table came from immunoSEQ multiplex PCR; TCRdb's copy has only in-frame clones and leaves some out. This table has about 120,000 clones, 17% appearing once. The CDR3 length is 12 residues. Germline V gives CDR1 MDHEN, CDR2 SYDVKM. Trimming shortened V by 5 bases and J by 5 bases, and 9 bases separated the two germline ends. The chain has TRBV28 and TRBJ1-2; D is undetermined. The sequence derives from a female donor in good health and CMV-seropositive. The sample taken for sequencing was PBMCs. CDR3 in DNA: TGTGCCAGCAGTGTACCCAGTTATGGCTACACCTTC. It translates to CASSVPSYGYTF.